This TCR beta chain was captured in a study of control samples from healthy donors and cancer patients. Some clones are missing from TCRdb's copy, which holds only in-frame ones; the method was immunoSEQ multiplex PCR. The table records tens of thousands of clones, roughly four fifths of them present only once. Trimming stripped 3 bases from V and 2 bases from J, with 14 bases between. CDR1 and CDR2 (germline): MGHRA, YSYEKL. There are 16 residues in the CDR3. The sequence derives from a man aged 55 to 70 with colorectal cancer. The chain uses TRBV4-1 and TRBJ1-5; a possible D gene is TRBD1 (5 bases). What was sequenced was PBMCs. CDR3 loop: CASSQGRLMGNQPQHF. CDR3 DNA sequence: TGCGCCAGCAGCCAGGGACGGCTTATGGGCAATCAGCCCCAGCATTTT.